This paragraph covers one TCR beta chain sequence. Its specificity is unknown. All the donors were Caucasian adults who lived in Nashville, Tennessee. Researchers reported that CD8 memory united CD45RO+ cells with CCR7-negative CD45RA+ TemRA cells. This CDR3 is 15 amino acids long. The germline gives CDR1 MNHEY, CDR2 SVGAGI. The V end was cut by 7 bases, the J end by 1 base, with 15 bases between. Methods used by the authors: Because ImmunoSEQ provided only junction sequences with no quality scores, the filtering differed. Produced via immunoSEQ multiplex PCR; TCRdb's table is partial and in-frame only. V and J calls plus clone size are reproduced from that table; the DNA served to infer D and trimming. The repertoire holds about 380,000 clones, with around 96% as singletons. This record belongs to a study of shared clonotypes between healthy human individuals. Notes on the study in general: Only blood was sampled; tissue repertoires likely differ.

Specimen: memory CD8+ T cells sorted from blood. Subset meaning: CD45RO+ cells pooled with CCR7-negative TemRA cells. The chain employs TRBV6-5 and TRBJ2-3; TRBD2 might be the D (5 bases). This sequence originates from a man aged 25-45 years in good health. The CDR3 region is CASKRRYLGTDTQYF. DNA for the CDR3: TGTGCCAGCAAACGGAGGTACCTTGGCACAGATACGCAGTATTTT.